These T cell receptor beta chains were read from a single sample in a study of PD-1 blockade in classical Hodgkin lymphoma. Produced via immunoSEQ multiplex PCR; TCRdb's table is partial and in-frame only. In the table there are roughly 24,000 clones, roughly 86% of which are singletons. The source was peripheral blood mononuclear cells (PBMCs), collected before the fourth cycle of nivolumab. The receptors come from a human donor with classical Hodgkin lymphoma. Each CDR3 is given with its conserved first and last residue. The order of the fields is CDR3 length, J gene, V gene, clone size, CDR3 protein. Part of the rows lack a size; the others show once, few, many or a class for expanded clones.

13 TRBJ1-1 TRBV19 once CASSTTVNTEAFF
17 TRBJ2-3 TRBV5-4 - CASSLGGLAGDTDTQYF
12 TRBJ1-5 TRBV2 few CASRGSNQPQHF
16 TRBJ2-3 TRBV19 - CASSPARTGPADTQYF
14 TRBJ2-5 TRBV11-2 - CASSPGSRGETQYF
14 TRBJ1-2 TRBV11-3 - CASSSRSGRDGYTF
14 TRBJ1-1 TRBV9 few CASSVGQGVTEAFF
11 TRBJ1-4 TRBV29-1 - CSVEGGEKLFF
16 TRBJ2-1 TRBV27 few CASSLLISGVYNEQFF
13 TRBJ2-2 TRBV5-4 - CASSWGKGGELFF
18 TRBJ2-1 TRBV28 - CASSFETSGSGSYNEQFF
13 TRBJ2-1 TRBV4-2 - CASSQDSGHEQFF
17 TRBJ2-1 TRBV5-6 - CASSAGTGFPTTDEQFF
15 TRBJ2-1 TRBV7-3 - CASSLRAGHYNEQFF
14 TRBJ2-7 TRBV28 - CASTQLSSSYEQYF
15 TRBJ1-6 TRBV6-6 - CASSNRQTSGSPLHF
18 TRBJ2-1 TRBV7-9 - CASSPPPSTSGRGSEQFF
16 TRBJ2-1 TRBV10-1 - CASSESERVSYNEQFF
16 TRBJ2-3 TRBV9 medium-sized CASSSARSSSTDTQYF
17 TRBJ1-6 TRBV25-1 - CASSERRESSYNSPLHF
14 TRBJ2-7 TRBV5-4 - CASSLGSDSYEQYF
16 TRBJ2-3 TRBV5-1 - CASSLALAGASDTQYF
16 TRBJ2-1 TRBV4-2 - CASSQGTGGLWDEQFF
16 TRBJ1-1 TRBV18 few CASSPPAGLDFTEAFF